Sequencing of this TCR beta chain was carried out in a study of blood T cells in healthy people across ages. Study-wide results and caveats: The CMV status of each donor remained undetermined, and this could have confounded shifts in expanded clonotypes.

The CDR3 loop spans 15 amino acids. CDR1 is LGHDT, CDR2 YNNKEL, per germline (reference sequence). Trimming took 1 base from V and 4 from J, leaving 12 bases between them. A J-beta primer mix and a sample-barcoded 5' primer were used in a second PCR of about 7 to 12 cycles. TCRdb analysed the 5' RACE reads with MiXCR anew, one entry per CDR3 protein. Of around 1,100,000 distinct CDR3 sequences listed, about two fifths are singletons. In the case of this clonotype: What it binds is unknown.

The clonotype was recovered from a man younger than 30 in good health. Sequenced sample: blood. The chain is built from TRBV3-1 and TRBJ2-3; possible D gene TRBD2, 7 bases. The CDR3 nucleotides are TGTGCCAGCAGCCAAGTTGGGGGGGGCGCAGATACGCAGTATTTT. It yields the protein CASSQVGGGADTQYF.